Shown below are 26 T cell receptor beta chains from a single sample sequenced in a study of shared clonotypes between healthy human individuals. The protocol was immunoSEQ multiplex PCR, while the TCRdb copy is restricted to in-frame clones and leaves out a portion. Of some 2.3 million clones in the sample, over 90% were seen once. Material for sequencing was naive CD4+ T cells from PBMCs. Subset here: CD45RA+ positively selected. The receptor set was obtained from a man between 18 and 29 years old in good health. Some clones in this sample may be carry-over from other donors' samples.

V and J are TRBV25-1 and TRBJ2-3; 10 bases align to TRBD2. Germline assignment: CDR1 MGHDK and CDR2 SYGVNS. CDR3 size: 17 residues. The trim removed 2 bases at V and 4 bases at J, leaving 9 bases unmatched. CDR3 sequence: CASSEPASGSSSDTQYF. The CDR3 region has the DNA TGTGCCAGCAGTGAACCAGCTAGCGGGAGTAGCTCAGATACGCAGTATTTT.

The rearrangement links TRBV7-2 to TRBJ1-1, with 7 bases lining up with TRBD1. V was pared by 4 bases and J by 1 base, with 3 bases of the junction left unmatched. This CDR3 is 14 amino acids long. CDR1 is SGHTA, CDR2 FQGNSA, per germline. The CDR3 nucleotides are TGTGCCAGCAGCTGGGACAGCACGAACACTGAAGCTTTCTTT. It specifies CASSWDSTNTEAFF.

V is TRBV9 and J is TRBJ2-1; D ambiguous. The CDR3 is 15 residues long. Trimming removed 0 bases from V and 5 bases from J, with 12 bases in between. Germline loops: CDR1 SGDLS, CDR2 YYNGEE. The CDR3 nucleotides are TGTGCCAGCAGCGTAGCGGCTAGTCTCAACAATGAGCAGTTCTTC. The encoded protein is CASSVAASLNNEQFF.

The rearrangement uses TRBV30 and TRBJ1-6; no reliable D call. The germline gives CDR1 GTSNPN, CDR2 SVGIG (reference sequence). The V gene lost 5 bases and the J gene lost 10 bases, with 15 bases spanning the gap. There are 13 residues in the CDR3. CDR3 bases: TGTGCCTGGGAGGGCGACGCGGGATCACCCCTCCACTTT. Protein product: CAWEGDAGSPLHF. The full variable domain, its missing parts supplied by reference TRBV30 and TRBJ1-6, is SQTIHQWPATLVQPVGSPLSLECTVEGTSNPNLYWYRQAAGRGLQLLFYSVGIGQISSEVPQNLSASRPQDRQFILSSKKLLLSDSGFYLCAWEGDAGSPLHFGNGTRLTVT.

The chain couples TRBV28 to TRBJ1-5; D not certain. The V end lost 2 bases, the J end lost 4 bases, and 21 bases lay between the germline ends. Germline V gives CDR1 MDHEN, CDR2 SYDVKM. This CDR3 is built from 18 residues. The CDR3 spells CASSLIGSGGRSNQPQHF. The CDR3 coding sequence is TGTGCCAGCAGTTTAATTGGGTCGGGCGGGAGAAGTAATCAGCCCCAGCATTTT.

In this sample, this clone turned up once. The V call is TRBV5-1, the J call TRBJ2-1, with TRBD1 matching over 10 bases. The germline V gene encodes CDR1 SGHRS and CDR2 YFSETQ. The CDR3 covers 15 residues. Unmatched junction bases numbered 13, after V lost 1 base and J lost 15 bases. The CDR3 region has the DNA TGCGCCAGCAGCTTGAGTCCGGGACAGGGGACATCGGGGTTCTTC. Translated: CASSLSPGQGTSGFF.

Remarks on this clone: At the DNA level, this CDR3 is encoded by other sequences in the same sample as well. The gene calls are TRBV28 and TRBJ2-7, with a weak D call TRBD1 (6 bases). This CDR3 has 13 residues. V lost 3 bases, J lost 3 bases, and 9 bases lay in between. The germline V gene encodes CDR1 MDHEN and CDR2 SYDVKM. The DNA for the CDR3 is TGTGCCAGCAGTTTGGGCAGGGGCTACGAGCAGTACTTC. Translating gives CASSLGRGYEQYF.

The rearrangement joins TRBV18 to TRBJ1-5, with a weak D call TRBD1 (6 bases). Trimming cost V 2 bases and J 5 bases, with 10 bases left between them. This CDR3 comprises 14 residues. The germline CDR1 and CDR2 sequences are KGHSH and LQKENI. Here the CDR3 DNA reads TGTGCCAGCTCACCAGGCAGGGGTTATCAGCCCCAGCATTTT. Translated, it gives CASSPGRGYQPQHF.

V is TRBV30 and J is TRBJ2-7; D ambiguous. This CDR3 is 11 amino acids long. With 0 bases removed from V and 7 bases from J, the gap between germline ends came to 7 bases. Germline CDR1 reads GTSNPN; CDR2 reads SVGIG (reference sequence). CDR3 nucleotides: TGTGCCTGGAGTGTCGCCCGGGAGCAGTACTTC. Protein product: CAWSVAREQYF. Based on the CDR3 plus reference TRBV30 and TRBJ2-7, the full variable domain is SQTIHQWPATLVQPVGSPLSLECTVEGTSNPNLYWYRQAAGRGLQLLFYSVGIGQISSEVPQNLSASRPQDRQFILSSKKLLLSDSGFYLCAWSVAREQYFGPGTRLTVT.

This clone was detected only once. The chain recombines TRBV7-2 with TRBJ2-7; 10 bases line up with TRBD1. CDR3 length: 17 residues. Looked up from germline, CDR1 is SGHTA and CDR2 is FQGNSA. The ends lost 1 base at V and 5 bases at J; junction bases unmatched: 11. CDR3 in amino acids: CASSLDSGGTGDHEQYF. CDR3 bases: TGTGCCAGCAGCTTAGATAGTGGCGGGACAGGGGACCACGAGCAGTACTTC.

The rearrangement uses TRBV27 and TRBJ2-3, with 12 bases fitting TRBD2. CDR1 is MNHEY, CDR2 SMNVEV, per germline (reference sequence). The CDR3 is 17 amino acids. After removal of 3 bases from V and 5 bases from J, the junction contained 9 bases not matched to a gene. CDR3 sequence: CASSFSPLAGGGDTQYF. CDR3 DNA sequence: TGTGCCAGCAGTTTTTCTCCCCTAGCGGGAGGGGGAGATACGCAGTATTTT.

The V and J genes are TRBV25-1 and TRBJ1-4; 7 nucleotides line up with TRBD1. With V trimmed by 2 bases and J by 7 bases, 4 bases remained unmatched. The CDR3 is 14 amino acids. Germline assignment: CDR1 MGHDK and CDR2 SYGVNS. This chain's CDR3 is CASSEDRVGEKLFF. CDR3 coding DNA: TGTGCCAGCAGTGAAGACAGGGTCGGTGAAAAACTGTTTTTT.

The chain carries TRBV10-2 and TRBJ1-2, with TRBD1 matching 7 bases. J lost 5 bases, V lost 4 bases, and 7 bases had no gene match. CDR1 and CDR2 (germline): WSHSY, SAAADI. CDR3 length equals 14 residues. The CDR3 sequence is CASSVGGQNYGYTF. CDR3 in DNA: TGCGCCAGCAGTGTGGGGGGACAGAATTATGGCTACACCTTC.

This chain joins TRBV2 and TRBJ1-5, with 8 bases identical to TRBD1. This CDR3 spans 16 amino acids. Germline V gives CDR1 SNHLY, CDR2 FYNNEI. J gave up 1 base and V 6 bases, and 8 bases lay outside the gene matches. DNA of the CDR3: TGTGCCAGCAGCGCCCAGGGGGCTTTGAGCAATCAGCCCCAGCATTTT. As protein: CASSAQGALSNQPQHF.

V and J are TRBV9 and TRBJ2-3; possibly TRBD1 for D (5 bases). Germline V CDR1 and CDR2: SGDLS, YYNGEE. V was clipped by 1 base and J by 3 bases, with 12 bases between them. This CDR3 has 15 amino acids. The DNA of the CDR3 is TGTGCCAGCAGCGTACAAGCGACAGAAACAGATACGCAGTATTTT. This sequence encodes CASSVQATETDTQYF.

The gene calls are TRBV10-3 and TRBJ1-1; 9 nucleotides line up with TRBD1. The CDR3 extends over 15 amino acids. Germline-derived CDR1 and CDR2 are ENHRY and SYGVKD. V trimming: 6 bases; J trimming: 8 bases; junction bases outside the gene matches: 13. CDR3 protein: CAIRGAGTGWLEAFF. The CDR3 bases are TGTGCCATCAGGGGAGCCGGGACAGGGTGGTTGGAAGCTTTCTTT.

This chain connects TRBV5-1 to TRBJ2-1, with TRBD2 matching 9 bases. Germline CDR1 and CDR2: SGHRS and YFSETQ. The CDR3 consists of 15 residues. V shed 4 bases, J shed 6 bases, and the junction held 8 bases outside the gene matches. The CDR3 protein is CASSPRGGPVNEQFF. The CDR3 DNA reads as TGCGCCAGCAGCCCGCGGGGGGGGCCGGTCAATGAGCAGTTCTTC.

This sequence joins TRBV6-4 and TRBJ1-2; D uncertain. From germline, CDR1 is MRHNA and CDR2 SNTAGT. The CDR3 length is 15 residues. V was cut by 6 bases and J by 3 bases, with 17 bases left in between. The CDR3 sequence is CASRDPSGGHYGYTF. CDR3 in DNA: TGTGCCAGCAGGGACCCCTCGGGAGGTCACTATGGCTACACCTTC.

This clone was detected only once. This specimen includes other DNA sequences encoding the same CDR3. The chain couples TRBV18 to TRBJ1-1; D not resolved. The CDR3 has 15 residues. Germline lookup yields CDR1 KGHSH and CDR2 LQKENI. Trimming removed 1 base at V and 0 bases at J, with 9 bases between. CDR3 protein: CASSPQGSMNTEAFF. In DNA form, the CDR3 reads TGTGCCAGCTCACCACAGGGATCGATGAACACTGAAGCTTTCTTT.

The rearrangement joins TRBV28 to TRBJ1-2; D unresolved. The CDR3 extends over 14 amino acids. Trimming stripped 3 bases from V and 8 bases from J, with 16 bases between. Germline V gives CDR1 MDHEN, CDR2 SYDVKM. The CDR3 protein is CASSLESSWNGYTF. CDR3 DNA: TGTGCCAGCAGTTTGGAGAGTTCCTGGAACGGCTACACCTTC.

Of note for this clone: This CDR3 is also generated by other DNA sequences in the sample. The CDR3: CASSLGGNTYNEQFF. CDR3 DNA sequence: TGCGCCAGCAGCTTGGGCGGGAACACCTACAATGAGCAGTTCTTC. V and J are TRBV5-1 and TRBJ2-1; possibly TRBD2 for D (6 bases). With 0 bases removed from V and 2 bases from J, the gap between germline ends came to 9 bases. This CDR3 contains 15 residues. Germline CDR1 is SGHRS and CDR2 is YFSETQ.

This chain connects TRBV7-3 to TRBJ2-7, with 11 nucleotides matching TRBD1. V shed 2 bases and J 6 bases; nucleotides not matched to a gene: 3. Germline V lookup: CDR1 SGHTA, CDR2 FQGTGA. The CDR3 sequence is 14 residues long. CDR3 protein: CASSLLGTGGEQYF. The CDR3 DNA reads TGTGCCAGCAGCTTATTAGGGACAGGGGGCGAGCAGTACTTC.

The chain combines TRBV30 with TRBJ2-1; no definite D call. CDR3 length: 11 residues. V lost 4 bases to trimming and J lost 7 bases, with 8 bases between them. Germline CDR1 and CDR2: GTSNPN and SVGIG (reference sequence). CDR3 coding DNA: TGTGCCTGGACCCCAAATAATGAGCAGTTCTTC. Translating it yields CAWTPNNEQFF.

This clone was counted a single time. The rearrangement joins TRBV7-8 to TRBJ2-2; D call uncertain. This CDR3 has 15 residues. CDR1 is SGHVS, CDR2 FQNEAQ, per germline. V was pared by 2 bases and J by 6 bases, with 13 bases between. CDR3 coding DNA: TGTGCCAGCAGCTTAAGGGTTGGTTTTGCCGGGGAGCTGTTTTTT. Translating it yields CASSLRVGFAGELFF.

The count of this clone is one. The chain recombines TRBV5-4 with TRBJ1-1, with D uncertain. With 0 bases removed from V and 0 bases from J, the gap between germline ends came to 9 bases. Germline-derived CDR1 and CDR2 are SGHNT and YYREEE (reference sequence). This CDR3 has 15 amino acids. CDR3 sequence reads: CASSLAANLNTEAFF. In DNA form, the CDR3 reads TGTGCCAGCAGCTTGGCGGCGAACCTGAACACTGAAGCTTTCTTT.

The chain joins TRBV10-3 to TRBJ2-1, with 12 bases that match TRBD2. Germline values: CDR1 ENHRY, CDR2 SYGVKD. CDR3 length: 14 amino acids. V dropped 6 bases and J dropped 8; count of bases not matched to a gene: 5. CDR3 residues: CAISPSGRAYEQFF. In DNA, the CDR3 is TGTGCCATCAGCCCTAGCGGGAGGGCGTATGAGCAGTTCTTC.